The present entry profiles one TCR beta chain with its context. This specimen belongs to a study of shared T cell receptors in the human thymus. Measured with immunoSEQ multiplex PCR; TCRdb has only the in-frame clones, and not every one. This table holds approximately 730,000 clones, roughly 88% found once. This sample was also put to use in a study of human thymus T cells.

Sequenced material: thymocytes. This sequence was found in a girl under two years old with a congenital heart defect.

CDR3 coding DNA: TGTGCCAGCAGGGGCCCAGGGACCTACGAGCAGTACTTC. The encoded protein is CASRGPGTYEQYF. The chain employs TRBV6-6 and TRBJ2-7; tentatively, D is TRBD1 (5 bases). Trimming shortened V by 6 bases and J by 2 bases, and 11 bases separated the two germline ends. This CDR3 contains 13 residues. Germline loops: CDR1 MNHNY, CDR2 SVGAGI (reference sequence).